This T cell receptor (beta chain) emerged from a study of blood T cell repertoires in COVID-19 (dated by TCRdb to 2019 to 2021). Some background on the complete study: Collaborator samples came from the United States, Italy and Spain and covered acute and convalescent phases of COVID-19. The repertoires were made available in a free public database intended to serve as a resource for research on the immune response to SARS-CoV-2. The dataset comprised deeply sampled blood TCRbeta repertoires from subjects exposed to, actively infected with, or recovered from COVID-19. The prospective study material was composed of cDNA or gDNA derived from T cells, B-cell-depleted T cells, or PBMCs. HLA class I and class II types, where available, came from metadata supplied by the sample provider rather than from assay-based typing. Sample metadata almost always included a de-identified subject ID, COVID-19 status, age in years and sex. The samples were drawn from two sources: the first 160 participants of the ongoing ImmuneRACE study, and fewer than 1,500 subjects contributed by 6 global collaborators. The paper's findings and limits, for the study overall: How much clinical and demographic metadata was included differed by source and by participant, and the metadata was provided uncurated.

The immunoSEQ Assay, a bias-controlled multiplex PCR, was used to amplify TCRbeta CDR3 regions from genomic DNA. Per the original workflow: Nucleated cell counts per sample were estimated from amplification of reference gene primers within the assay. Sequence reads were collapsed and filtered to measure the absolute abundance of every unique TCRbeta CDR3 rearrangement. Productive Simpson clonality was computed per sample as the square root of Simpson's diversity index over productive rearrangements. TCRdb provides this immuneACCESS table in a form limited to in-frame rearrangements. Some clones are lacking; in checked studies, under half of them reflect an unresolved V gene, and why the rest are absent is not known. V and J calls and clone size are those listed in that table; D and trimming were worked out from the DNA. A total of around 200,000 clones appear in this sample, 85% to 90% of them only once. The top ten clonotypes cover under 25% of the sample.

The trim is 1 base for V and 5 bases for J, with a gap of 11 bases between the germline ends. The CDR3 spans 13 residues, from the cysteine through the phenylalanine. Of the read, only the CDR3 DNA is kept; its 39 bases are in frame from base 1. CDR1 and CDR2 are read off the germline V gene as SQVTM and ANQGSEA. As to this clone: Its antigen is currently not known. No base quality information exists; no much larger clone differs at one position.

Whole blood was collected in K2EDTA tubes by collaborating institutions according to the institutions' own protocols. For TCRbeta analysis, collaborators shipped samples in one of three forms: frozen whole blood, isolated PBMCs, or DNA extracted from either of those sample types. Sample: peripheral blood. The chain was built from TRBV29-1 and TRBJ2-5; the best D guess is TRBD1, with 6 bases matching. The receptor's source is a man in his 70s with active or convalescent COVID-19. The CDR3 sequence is CSVEGGGWETQYF. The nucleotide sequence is TGCAGCGTTGAAGGAGGGGGATGGGAGACCCAGTACTTC.